The next 26 T cell receptor beta chains were all read from a single sample in a study of neurological immune-mediated disorders (dated by TCRdb to between 2017 and 2020). The method was 5' RACE. TCRdb shows the sequencer as Illumina HiSeq 2500. The public reads were reanalyzed by TCRdb: fastp trimming at Q25, MiXCR alignment, in-frame beta chains only. Each entry merges the rows of one CDR3 protein and shows their most common DNA and genes. The sample table records about 48,000 distinct CDR3 sequences; about a tenth of these occur just once. In total, the top ten clones hold about 20% of the sample. The sequencing input was PBMCs. Every receptor here comes from a woman aged 40 to 50 with HTLV-1-associated myelopathy (HAM/TSP).

This clonotype was counted ten times or more. The chain uses TRBV29-1 and TRBJ1-1, with 7 bases fitting TRBD1. The V gene's germline CDR1 is SQVTM and CDR2 ANQGSEA. J gave up 0 bases and V 6 bases, and 7 bases lay outside the gene matches. This CDR3 contains 14 residues. The CDR3 DNA follows: TGCAGCGTATCGCCAACAGGGGTGAACACTGAAGCTTTCTTT. It yields the protein CSVSPTGVNTEAFF.

This clonotype was counted ten times or more. This rearrangement joins TRBV11-3 to TRBJ2-5; 9 bases agree with TRBD1. Germline V gives CDR1 SGHNT, CDR2 YENEEA. With V trimmed by 5 bases and J by 5 bases, 6 bases remained unmatched. This CDR3 is built from 14 residues. The CDR3, as DNA: TGTGCCAGCAGCCCGGACAGGGGAGGGGAGACCCAGTACTTC. Residues: CASSPDRGGETQYF. The entire variable domain, with the rest obtained from reference TRBV11-3 and TRBJ2-5, is as follows: EAGVVQSPRYKIIEKKQPVAFWCNPISGHNTLYWYLQNLGQGPELLIRYENEEAVDDSQLPKDRFSAERLKGVDSTLKIQPAELGDSAVYLCASSPDRGGETQYFGPGTRLLVL.

The table lists this clonotype with many counts. The CDR3 loop is CASRRGEWPYEQYF. CDR3 in DNA: TGTGCCAGCAGACGGGGGGAGTGGCCCTACGAGCAGTACTTC. This chain links TRBV7-9 with TRBJ2-7; 7 bases agree with TRBD2. Germline CDR1 SEHNR, CDR2 FQNEAQ (reference sequence). V was pared by 6 bases and J by 2 bases, with 7 bases of the junction left unmatched. The CDR3 extends over 14 amino acids.

The chain recombines TRBV30 with TRBJ1-5; D gene unclear. Trimming pared 1 base from V and 4 bases from J, leaving 5 bases between. The CDR3 contains 12 residues. CDR1 and CDR2 from the germline V gene are GTSNPN and SVGIG (reference sequence). This CDR3 reads CAWSGGNQPQHF. As DNA, the CDR3 is TGTGCCTGGAGTGGAGGGAATCAGCCCCAGCATTTT.

Note on this clonotype: A read error may explain this, as a much larger clone is one base away. This chain joins TRBV7-6 and TRBJ2-7; a possible D gene is TRBD1 (5 bases). V dropped 4 bases and J dropped 0 bases, with 13 bases sitting between them. Germline V gene sequence: CDR1 SGHVS, CDR2 FNYEAQ. The CDR3 has 15 residues. The CDR3 region has the DNA TGTGCCAGCAGCTCAGAACAGGTGGGCTCCTACGAGCAGTACTTC. Amino acid sequence: CASSSEQVGSYEQYF.

This clonotype was recorded many times. The chain uses TRBV12-3 or TRBV12-4 and TRBJ1-1, with D perhaps matching TRBD1 (6 bases). V shed 4 bases and J shed 3 bases, with 15 bases lying between them. This CDR3 is 15 amino acids long. The CDR3 sequence: CASSSSRQGYTEAFF. The DNA for the CDR3 is TGTGCCAGCAGTTCCTCCCGGCAGGGGTACACTGAAGCTTTCTTT.

This clonotype appeared many times. The chain has TRBV5-1 and TRBJ2-7, with D perhaps being TRBD1 or TRBD2 (6 bases each). V lost 4 bases and J 0 bases, leaving 23 bases between the germline ends. The CDR3 runs to 18 residues. Germline V gives CDR1 SGHRS, CDR2 YFSETQ. In nucleotides, the CDR3 is TGCGCCAGCAGCGAACGACCCGGGACACAGGACTACTCCTACGAGCAGTACTTC. Protein: CASSERPGTQDYSYEQYF.

This clonotype has ten or more counts. This chain joins TRBV4-1 and TRBJ2-1, with unresolved D. The germline CDR1 and CDR2 sequences are MGHRA and YSYEKL. The length of the CDR3 is 18 residues. The V end was cut by 1 base, the J end by 0 bases, with 16 bases between. The chain's CDR3 is CASSQVDLGFSSYNEQFF. The CDR3 bases are TGCGCCAGCAGCCAAGTAGATTTGGGGTTCAGCTCCTACAATGAGCAGTTCTTC.

In its sample, this clonotype was seen many times. CDR3 amino acids: CASSLTGGGDTQYF. As DNA, the CDR3 is TGTGCCAGCAGCTTAACAGGGGGTGGGGATACGCAGTATTTT. V usage is TRBV5-6 and J usage is TRBJ2-3; TRBD1 matches 8 bases. The length of the CDR3 is 14 residues. Looked up from germline, CDR1 is SGHDT and CDR2 is YYEEEE. Trimming cost V 2 bases and J 6 bases; bases outside gene matches: 5. Complete variable domain (other parts from reference TRBV5-6 and TRBJ2-3): DAGVTQSPTHLIKTRGQQVTLRCSPKSGHDTVSWYQQALGQGPQFIFQYYEEEERQRGNFPDRFSGHQFPNYSSELNVNALLLGDSALYLCASSLTGGGDTQYFGPGTRLTVL.

This clonotype was picked up a small number of times. The chain carries TRBV18 and TRBJ2-5, with 9 bases identical to TRBD2. Germline V gene lookup returns CDR1 KGHSH and CDR2 LQKENI. V was clipped by 0 bases and J by 7 bases; unmatched bases: 3. This CDR3 has 14 residues. The CDR3 loop is CASSPPPTSGTQYF. Here the CDR3 DNA reads TGTGCCAGCTCACCACCCCCGACTAGCGGGACCCAGTACTTC.

This clonotype was counted many times. This rearrangement joins TRBV5-6 to TRBJ2-3; TRBD1 might be the D (6 bases). Per germline, CDR1 SGHDT and CDR2 YYEEEE. V was clipped by 2 bases and J by 2 bases, with 9 bases between them. The CDR3 totals 14 residues. In DNA, the CDR3 is TGTGCCAGCAGCTTTCGACAGGCCACAGATACGCAGTATTTT. Residues: CASSFRQATDTQYF.

The table lists this clonotype with many counts. The rearrangement uses TRBV20-1 and TRBJ1-1; D is undetermined. Trimming cost V 3 bases and J 3 bases, with 14 bases left between them. The germline V gene has CDR1 DFQATT and CDR2 SNEGSKA (reference sequence). CDR3 size: 14 residues. The CDR3 loop is CSARAPGFDTEAFF. The CDR3 nucleotides are TGCAGTGCTAGGGCCCCGGGATTCGACACTGAAGCTTTCTTT.

This clonotype occurred many times. CDR3 sequence (DNA): TGTGCCACCGCGGGGCCGTCAGGGGCCTACAATGAGCAGTTCTTC. It yields the protein CATAGPSGAYNEQFF. The chain combines TRBV27 with TRBJ2-1; D could derive from TRBD1 or TRBD2 (6 bases each). The CDR3 is made up of 15 amino acids. Germline CDR1 reads MNHEY; CDR2 reads SMNVEV (reference sequence). Trimming left V 10 bases short and J 2 bases short, with 18 bases between.

This clonotype was picked up many times. The rearrangement links TRBV6-1 to TRBJ2-7; D could derive from TRBD1 or TRBD2 (6 bases each). This CDR3 is built from 13 residues. The germline V gene has CDR1 MNHNS and CDR2 SASEGT. V was cut by 8 bases and J by 4 bases, with 15 bases left in between. The CDR3 DNA reads TGTGCCAGCGGAGGGGGGTTCGGGTACGAGCAGTACTTC. It yields the protein CASGGGFGYEQYF.

In its sample, this clonotype was seen many times. CDR3 nucleotides: TGCAGTGCTAGACAGGGATCATCACCCCTCCACTTT. Translating gives CSARQGSSPLHF. V gene TRBV20-1 combines with J gene TRBJ1-6, with D possibly TRBD1 on 5 matching bases. Between the trimmed V and J ends, which lost 2 bases and 10 bases, there was a span of 9 bases. The V gene's germline CDR1 is DFQATT and CDR2 SNEGSKA (reference sequence). The CDR3 extends over 12 amino acids.

This clonotype came up many times. This chain connects TRBV15 to TRBJ1-2; 7 bases fit TRBD1. CDR3 length: 14 amino acids. The V and J ends lost 0 bases and 8 bases, in that order; junction bases with no gene match: 6. Germline-derived CDR1 and CDR2 are LNHNV and YYDKDF (reference sequence). The CDR3 DNA is TGTGCCACCAGCAGAGATCTCACAGGGGACGGCTACACCTTC. Translating it yields CATSRDLTGDGYTF.

This clonotype was recorded many times. The chain combines TRBV6-1 with TRBJ1-2; the D is unclear. Per the germline V gene, CDR1 is MNHNS and CDR2 is SASEGT. The CDR3 extends over 13 amino acids. Trimming pared 2 bases from V and 8 bases from J, leaving 12 bases between. This CDR3 is CASSESPGDGYTF. CDR3 bases: TGTGCCAGCAGTGAAAGTCCCGGTGACGGCTACACCTTC.

The gene calls are TRBV7-9 and TRBJ2-7; the D is unclear. V gave up 1 base and J gave up 2 bases, with 12 bases separating them. CDR3 length: 15 residues. Germline V gene lookup returns CDR1 SEHNR and CDR2 FQNEAQ (reference sequence). CDR3 nucleotides: TGTGCCAGCAGCTTAGGTGTTGGGCCTACCTACGAGCAGTACTTC. Its translation: CASSLGVGPTYEQYF.

This clonotype was seen ten or more times. This rearrangement joins TRBV25-1 to TRBJ1-2, with 10 positions matching TRBD1. Germline V CDR1 and CDR2: MGHDK, SYGVNS. Trimming cost V 3 bases and J 3 bases; bases outside gene matches: 10. This CDR3 spans 17 amino acids. The CDR3 DNA reads TGTGCCAGCAGTGATCATGACAGGGGGCCAAACCACTATGGCTACACCTTC. Protein product: CASSDHDRGPNHYGYTF.

In its sample, this clonotype is medium-sized (0.01 to 0.1%). The chain uses TRBV5-1 and TRBJ2-3; D call uncertain. With 0 bases removed from V and 1 base from J, the gap between germline ends came to 9 bases. The CDR3 spans 15 residues. CDR1 and CDR2 from the germline V gene are SGHRS and YFSETQ. CDR3 coding DNA: TGCGCCAGCAGCTTGGCCGGCGTCGGCACAGATACGCAGTATTTT. It specifies CASSLAGVGTDTQYF.

This clonotype was observed many times. The J gene is TRBJ2-7, the V gene TRBV4-2, with a possible D match to TRBD2 (6 bases). The CDR3 is 17 amino acids. V was clipped by 3 bases and J by 3 bases, with 21 bases between them. Per the germline V gene, CDR1 is LGHNA and CDR2 is YNFKEQ. CDR3 coding DNA: TGTGCCAGCAGCCACCCCAGGACTGACGGGAGCCGCTACGAGCAGTACTTC. Translating gives CASSHPRTDGSRYEQYF.

This clonotype was seen repeatedly, ten times or more. V is TRBV5-1 and J is TRBJ2-1; 12 bases line up with TRBD1. The CDR3 has 14 amino acids. Germline CDR1 SGHRS, CDR2 YFSETQ. V was pared by 6 bases and J by 7 bases, with 5 bases of the junction left unmatched. CDR3 region: CASKGTGGINEQFF. CDR3 nucleotide sequence: TGCGCCAGCAAGGGGACAGGGGGCATTAATGAGCAGTTCTTC. The entire variable domain, with the rest obtained from reference TRBV5-1 and TRBJ2-1, is as follows: KAGVTQTPRYLIKTRGQQVTLSCSPISGHRSVSWYQQTPGQGLQFLFEYFSETQRNKGNFPGRFSGRQFSNSRSEMNVSTLELGDSALYLCASKGTGGINEQFFGPGTRLTVL.

There are many counts of this clonotype. The rearrangement uses TRBV5-1 and TRBJ1-2; TRBD1 aligns across 10 bases. Germline trimming cut 4 bases from V and 6 bases from J; bases unmatched to any gene: 6. The CDR3 has 14 amino acids. Per germline, CDR1 SGHRS and CDR2 YFSETQ. Written as DNA, the CDR3 is TGCGCCAGCAGCACCGGACAGGGGGACCATGGCTACACCTTC. Its translation is CASSTGQGDHGYTF.

This clonotype showed up many times. This chain links TRBV4-1 with TRBJ2-7, with D unresolved. The CDR3 loop spans 16 amino acids. The germline V and J ends were trimmed by 0 bases and 4 bases, with 16 bases remaining between them. CDR1 is MGHRA and CDR2 is YSYEKL in the germline V gene. CDR3 nucleotides: TGCGCCAGCAGCCAAGATGAGCAGGTTATCCTTTACGAGCAGTACTTC. Protein: CASSQDEQVILYEQYF.

Many counts were recorded for this clonotype. The V and J genes are TRBV4-1 and TRBJ2-1, with 8 bases matching TRBD2. Germline CDR1 reads MGHRA; CDR2 reads YSYEKL. The CDR3 runs to 16 residues. The trim removed 3 bases at V and 7 bases at J, leaving 11 bases unmatched. The CDR3 reads CASSQGRGGLQNEQFF. In nucleotides, the CDR3 is TGCGCCAGCAGCCAGGGTCGGGGGGGCCTTCAAAATGAGCAGTTCTTC.

V is TRBV12-3 or TRBV12-4 and J is TRBJ1-2; possibly TRBD1 for D (6 bases). The CDR3 contains 12 residues. V was clipped by 1 base and J by 9 bases, with 9 bases between them. In nucleotides, the CDR3 is TGTGCCAGCAGTTTAGGGGGGGCCAGCTACACCTTC. Amino acids: CASSLGGASYTF.